Below are 32 T cell receptor beta chains sequenced from a single sample in a study of T cell responses to AZD1222 COVID-19 vaccine. Profiling relied on immunoSEQ multiplex PCR, and the TCRdb table lists in-frame clones only, not all of them. The sample carries 110,000 to 150,000 clones, 90% to 95% recorded once. This material consisted of peripheral blood, taken on day 0 of AZD1222 vaccination. The origin of the receptors is an adult in good health.

This clone was counted once. The chain is built from TRBV2 and TRBJ2-7; 8 bases are a match to TRBD1. The germline CDR1 and CDR2 sequences are SNHLY and FYNNEI. The CDR3 consists of 15 residues. J was trimmed by 3 bases and V by 8 bases; bases with no gene match: 12. The CDR3 sequence: CASHPPDRGNYEQYF. The CDR3, as DNA: TGTGCCAGCCATCCCCCCGACAGGGGCAACTACGAGCAGTACTTC. Drawing the rest from reference TRBV2 and TRBJ2-7, the complete variable domain is EPEVTQTPSHQVTQMGQEVILRCVPISNHLYFYWYRQILGQKVEFLVSFYNNEISEKSEIFDDQFSVERPDGSNFTLKIRSTKLEDSAMYFCASHPPDRGNYEQYFGPGTRLTVT.

The chain is built from TRBV27 and TRBJ2-2; D call uncertain. There are 16 residues in the CDR3. V shed 4 bases and J shed 6 bases, with 18 bases lying between them. Germline values: CDR1 MNHEY, CDR2 SMNVEV (reference sequence). The CDR3 DNA sequence: TGTGCCAGCAGTTACGGTTTTCGGTCTCGAGCCGGGGAGCTGTTTTTT. The encoded protein is CASSYGFRSRAGELFF.

The J gene is TRBJ1-1, the V gene TRBV9; no reliable D call. The CDR3 totals 14 residues. V dropped 0 bases and J dropped 1 base, with 7 bases sitting between them. Germline V gene sequence: CDR1 SGDLS, CDR2 YYNGEE. The CDR3 spells CASSVGHGNTEAFF. CDR3 sequence (DNA): TGTGCCAGCAGCGTAGGTCATGGGAACACTGAAGCTTTCTTT.

This chain connects TRBV2 to TRBJ2-1; TRBD2 aligns across 7 bases. This CDR3 is built from 14 residues. The germline V gene encodes CDR1 SNHLY and CDR2 FYNNEI. J lost 3 bases, V lost 4 bases, and 3 bases had no gene match. The CDR3 sequence is CASSVERGYNEQFF. The CDR3 DNA reads as TGTGCCAGCAGTGTTGAGCGGGGCTACAATGAGCAGTTCTTC.

The V gene is TRBV28, the J gene TRBJ1-5; weak D call: TRBD1 (6 bases). V was shortened by 11 bases and J by 5 bases, with 13 bases between the two germline ends. Germline loops: CDR1 MDHEN, CDR2 SYDVKM. CDR3 length equals 12 residues. In DNA form, the CDR3 reads TGTGCCGGGGGCCGGGGCCATCAGCCCCAGCATTTT. Amino acid sequence: CAGGRGHQPQHF.

This chain links TRBV2 with TRBJ1-1; D is unresolved. Between the trimmed V and J ends, which lost 7 bases and 0 bases, there was a span of 15 bases. Per germline, CDR1 SNHLY and CDR2 FYNNEI. The CDR3 contains 15 residues. CDR3 coding DNA: TGTGCCAGCACGCGAACAGCACTTATGAACACTGAAGCTTTCTTT. Encoded protein: CASTRTALMNTEAFF.

The genes are TRBV7-2 and TRBJ1-1; 7 nucleotides match TRBD1. CDR1 is SGHTA and CDR2 is FQGNSA in the germline V gene. The CDR3 totals 16 residues. Germline trimming cut 5 bases from V and 9 bases from J; bases unmatched to any gene: 18. This CDR3 is CASSPPQGTEGEQAFF. The CDR3 DNA sequence: TGTGCCAGCAGCCCTCCCCAGGGGACAGAGGGTGAACAAGCTTTCTTT.

The V gene is TRBV7-9, the J gene TRBJ2-1; TRBD1 matches 9 bases. The CDR3 extends over 14 amino acids. The trim removed 2 bases at V and 5 bases at J, leaving 1 base unmatched. The germline V gene has CDR1 SEHNR and CDR2 FQNEAQ (reference sequence). CDR3 bases: TGTGCCAGCAGCTTATGGACAGGGGACAATGAGCAGTTCTTC. This codes for CASSLWTGDNEQFF.

This clone was counted between two and nine times. V usage is TRBV6-2 or TRBV6-3 and J usage is TRBJ1-5; D gene uncertain. The CDR3 is made up of 15 amino acids. CDR1 and CDR2 (germline): MNHEY, SVGEGT. Trimming removed 0 bases at V and 1 base at J, with 7 bases between. CDR3 residues: CASSYSVESNQPQHF. The CDR3 DNA is TGTGCCAGCAGTTACTCGGTCGAAAGCAATCAGCCCCAGCATTTT.

Only a few counts were recorded for this clone. The genes are TRBV6-5 and TRBJ1-4; tentatively, D is TRBD1 (6 bases). The CDR3 loop spans 15 amino acids. The germline V and J ends were trimmed by 0 bases and 5 bases, with 10 bases remaining between them. Germline V gene data show CDR1 as MNHEY and CDR2 as SVGAGI. CDR3 amino acids: CASSYSPGVNEKLFF. The DNA for the CDR3 is TGTGCCAGCAGTTACTCACCAGGGGTAAATGAAAAACTGTTTTTT.

The J gene is TRBJ2-7, the V gene TRBV3-1 (or the pseudogene TRBV3-2); D could derive from TRBD1 or TRBD2 (5 bases each). This CDR3 region has 15 residues. The V gene lost 2 bases and the J gene lost 5 bases, with 16 bases spanning the gap. Looked up from germline, CDR1 is LGHDT and CDR2 is YNNKEL (reference sequence). CDR3 protein: CASSQMGGGVHEQYF. The DNA for the CDR3 is TGTGCCAGCAGCCAAATGGGTGGGGGTGTCCACGAGCAGTACTTC.

V and J are TRBV2 and TRBJ2-1, with 8 positions matching TRBD2. Germline V gives CDR1 SNHLY, CDR2 FYNNEI. This CDR3 has 16 amino acids. The trim removed 8 bases at V and 9 bases at J, leaving 18 bases unmatched. The DNA for the CDR3 is TGTGCCAGCTGGAATTCGGGACTAGTCACAGACCGTGAGCAGTTCTTC. It specifies CASWNSGLVTDREQFF.

The chain employs TRBV6-5 and TRBJ2-5; 7 bases are a match to TRBD2. The V gene's germline CDR1 is MNHEY and CDR2 SVGAGI. J lost 2 bases, V lost 2 bases, and 2 bases had no gene match. The CDR3 consists of 14 residues. The CDR3 DNA sequence: TGTGCCAGCAGTTACCAGGGAGGGCAAGAGACCCAGTACTTC. This sequence encodes CASSYQGGQETQYF.

The chain combines TRBV28 with TRBJ1-5; 9 nucleotides align to TRBD1. The trim removed 5 bases at V and 7 bases at J, leaving 6 bases unmatched. This CDR3 has 14 residues. The germline gives CDR1 MDHEN, CDR2 SYDVKM. The CDR3 spells CASSGGTGSQPQHF. The CDR3 DNA is TGTGCCAGCAGTGGGGGGACAGGGTCACAGCCCCAGCATTTT.

With respect to this clone: Other DNA sequences from this sample encode an identical CDR3 as well. The chain recombines TRBV18 with TRBJ1-5; D gene unclear. CDR3 size: 14 residues. With 3 bases removed from V and 0 bases from J, the gap between germline ends came to 6 bases. Germline loops: CDR1 KGHSH, CDR2 LQKENI. The CDR3 spells CASSPPGSNQPQHF. The CDR3 region has the DNA TGTGCCAGCTCACCTCCCGGTAGCAATCAGCCCCAGCATTTT. The variable domain in full, with the rest retrieved from reference TRBV18 and TRBJ1-5, is NAGVMQNPRHLVRRRGQEARLRCSPMKGHSHVYWYRQLPEEGLKFMVYLQKENIIDESGMPKERFSAEFPKEGPSILRIQQVVRGDSAAYFCASSPPGSNQPQHFGDGTRLSIL.

This chain joins TRBV6-4 and TRBJ1-5; D might be TRBD1 (6 bases). V was clipped by 6 bases and J by 6 bases, with 18 bases between them. Germline V lookup: CDR1 MRHNA, CDR2 SNTAGT. This CDR3 comprises 15 residues. The CDR3 reads CASRTGTSFAQPQHF. The CDR3 DNA sequence: TGTGCCAGCAGAACCGGGACATCTTTTGCTCAGCCCCAGCATTTT.

In its sample, this clone was seen once. For the CDR3, the DNA is TGTGCCTGGAGTGGGGGGATCAGTCAGCCCCAGCATTTT. Amino acids: CAWSGGISQPQHF. The chain recombines TRBV30 with TRBJ1-5; a possible D gene is TRBD1 (5 bases). From germline, CDR1 is GTSNPN and CDR2 SVGIG (reference sequence). CDR3 length: 13 amino acids. The V end lost 1 base, the J end lost 6 bases, and 10 bases lay between the germline ends.

The chain carries TRBV7-6 and TRBJ1-2; 8 bases map to TRBD1. The CDR3 consists of 15 residues. Germline V gene data show CDR1 as SGHVS and CDR2 as FNYEAQ. V shed 5 bases, J shed 4 bases, and the junction held 9 bases outside the gene matches. For the CDR3, the DNA is TGTGCCAGCAGCCCGACCACGGGACAGGTCTATGGCTACACCTTC. This encodes CASSPTTGQVYGYTF. The full variable domain, with the rest looked up from reference TRBV7-6 and TRBJ1-2, is GAGVSQSPRYKVTKRGQDVALRCDPISGHVSLYWYRQALGQGPEFLTYFNYEAQQDKSGLPNDRFSAERPEGSISTLTIQRTEQRDSAMYRCASSPTTGQVYGYTFGSGTRLTVV.

The genes are TRBV3-1 (or the pseudogene TRBV3-2) and TRBJ2-7; D may match TRBD1 or TRBD2 (5 bases each). The V end was cut by 4 bases, the J end by 3 bases, with 10 bases between. The germline V gene has CDR1 LGHDT and CDR2 YNNKEL (reference sequence). CDR3 length: 13 amino acids. CDR3 sequence reads: CASSLGVLYEQYF. In DNA, the CDR3 is TGTGCCAGCAGCCTGGGGGTCCTCTACGAGCAGTACTTC.

The table lists this clone with a count of one. The V and J genes are TRBV4-1 and TRBJ1-5, with D perhaps matching TRBD1 (5 bases). V lost 3 bases and J 0 bases, leaving 12 bases between the germline ends. The V gene's germline CDR1 is MGHRA and CDR2 YSYEKL. The CDR3 extends over 16 amino acids. CDR3 sequence: CASSQPRDGSNQPQHF. Here the CDR3 DNA reads TGCGCCAGCAGCCAGCCCCGGGACGGTAGCAATCAGCCCCAGCATTTT.

The chain employs TRBV18 and TRBJ1-1; TRBD1 is a possible D gene (5 bases). Per the germline V gene, CDR1 is KGHSH and CDR2 is LQKENI. There are 12 residues in the CDR3. Between the trimmed V and J ends, which lost 2 bases and 11 bases, there was a span of 12 bases. The CDR3 DNA reads TGTGCCAGCTCACCAGTCAGGGATCGGGCTTTCTTT. It specifies CASSPVRDRAFF. Full variable domain (rest looked up from reference TRBV18 and TRBJ1-1): NAGVMQNPRHLVRRRGQEARLRCSPMKGHSHVYWYRQLPEEGLKFMVYLQKENIIDESGMPKERFSAEFPKEGPSILRIQQVVRGDSAAYFCASSPVRDRAFFGQGTRLTVV.

The chain combines TRBV11-3 with TRBJ1-2, with D possibly being TRBD1 (5 bases). The CDR3 is 16 amino acids. Germline lookup yields CDR1 SGHNT and CDR2 YENEEA. Deletions cut 1 base from V and 4 bases from J, with 16 bases between. As DNA, the CDR3 is TGTGCCAGCAGCTTAGCCCCAGGGACTGGGCTCTATGGCTACACCTTC. Protein: CASSLAPGTGLYGYTF.

This chain joins TRBV12-3 or TRBV12-4 and TRBJ1-2; TRBD1 agrees at 7 bases. This CDR3 contains 13 residues. V dropped 7 bases and J dropped 4; count of bases not matched to a gene: 6. The CDR3 reads CASTRTGPYGYTF. The CDR3 DNA is TGTGCCAGCACCCGGACAGGACCCTATGGCTACACCTTC.

This chain uses TRBV19 with TRBJ1-5; D may be TRBD1 (5 bases). With 2 bases removed from V and 6 bases from J, the gap between germline ends came to 11 bases. Looked up from germline, CDR1 is LNHDA and CDR2 is SQIVND (reference sequence). The CDR3 runs to 14 residues. CDR3 in DNA: TGTGCCAGTAGTATATTGGGGGGACGTCAGCCCCAGCATTTT. Residues: CASSILGGRQPQHF.

The sample holds a few counts of this clone. The chain has TRBV19 and TRBJ1-5; no definite D call. The CDR3 has 15 residues. V lost 3 bases, J lost 6 bases, and 15 bases lay in between. Germline CDR1 is LNHDA and CDR2 is SQIVND (reference sequence). The CDR3 loop reads CASSMGGLGGQPQHF. CDR3 nucleotides: TGTGCCAGTAGTATGGGAGGGTTGGGCGGTCAGCCCCAGCATTTT. The full variable domain, in which reference TRBV19 and TRBJ1-5 provide the parts outside the CDR3, is DGGITQSPKYLFRKEGQNVTLSCEQNLNHDAMYWYRQDPGQGLRLIYYSQIVNDFQKGDIAEGYSVSREKKESFPLTVTSAQKNPTAFYLCASSMGGLGGQPQHFGDGTRLSIL.

The CDR3 nucleotides are TGTGCCAGCAGCAGGCCAGGGCCCGGGGAGCTGTTTTTT. This encodes CASSRPGPGELFF. J is TRBJ2-2 and V is TRBV7-9, with TRBD1 as a possible D gene (5 bases). Germline V gives CDR1 SEHNR, CDR2 FQNEAQ (reference sequence). CDR3 length equals 13 residues. The ends were cut back, 5 bases at V and 6 bases at J, with 10 bases in the middle.

In DNA, the CDR3 is TGCGCCAGCAGCTTTAGCGGGGGGGCCTACAATGAGCAGTTCTTC. Translating it yields CASSFSGGAYNEQFF. The rearrangement uses TRBV5-1 and TRBJ2-1; TRBD2 matches 11 bases. Trimming removed 2 bases from V and 2 bases from J; junction bases left unmatched: 0. The germline V gene encodes CDR1 SGHRS and CDR2 YFSETQ. This CDR3 contains 15 residues.

The rearrangement joins TRBV7-9 to TRBJ1-4; the D is unclear. V was cut by 4 bases and J by 0 bases, with 18 bases left in between. This CDR3 has 18 amino acids. Germline CDR1 is SEHNR and CDR2 is FQNEAQ (reference sequence). The CDR3 sequence is CASSSATEDWSTNEKLFF. CDR3 nucleotide sequence: TGTGCCAGCAGCTCCGCCACCGAAGATTGGTCAACTAATGAAAAACTGTTTTTT.

V is TRBV6-2 or TRBV6-3 and J is TRBJ1-5; no clear D gene. V lost 6 bases to trimming and J lost 4 bases, with 13 bases between them. The CDR3 runs to 14 residues. Per germline, CDR1 MNHEY and CDR2 SVGEGT. The CDR3 loop is CASSQGSRNQPQHF. The DNA of the CDR3 is TGTGCCAGCAGCCAAGGGTCGAGAAATCAGCCCCAGCATTTT.

This chain joins TRBV28 and TRBJ2-1; TRBD2 aligns across 9 bases. The V and J ends lost 1 base and 7 bases, in that order; junction bases with no gene match: 5. Germline CDR1 reads MDHEN; CDR2 reads SYDVKM. The CDR3 sequence is 15 residues long. The CDR3 region is CASSLSAGGRNEQFF. The CDR3 DNA follows: TGTGCCAGCAGTTTATCAGCGGGGGGAAGGAATGAGCAGTTCTTC.

The CDR3 DNA is TGTGCCACCAGCAGAGATATGGGGGTCCCCACTGAAGCTTTCTTT. Translating gives CATSRDMGVPTEAFF. The rearrangement links TRBV15 to TRBJ1-1; the D gene is possibly TRBD1 (5 bases). Trimming left V 0 bases short and J 4 bases short, with 12 bases between. Germline lookup yields CDR1 LNHNV and CDR2 YYDKDF (reference sequence). The CDR3 is 15 amino acids.

The chain has TRBV5-1 and TRBJ1-6; no definite D call. The CDR3 contains 16 residues. Trimming stripped 0 bases from V and 9 bases from J, with 16 bases between. Germline V gives CDR1 SGHRS, CDR2 YFSETQ. For the CDR3, the DNA is TGCGCCAGCAGCTTGGGAGGATCTCAGCCGAGTTCACCCCTCCACTTT. Translation gives CASSLGGSQPSSPLHF.